The T cell receptor (beta chain) under discussion was sequenced for a study of blood T cell repertoires in COVID-19. The wider study: Sample material is recorded as cDNA or gDNA derived from T cells, B-cell-depleted T cells, or PBMCs.

TCRdb's table, derived via immunoSEQ multiplex PCR, lists solely in-frame clones and lacks some. The sample comprises approximately 170,000 clones, around 87% of which are singletons, and roughly 7% rests with the top ten. This CDR3 has 17 residues. Germline V gene sequence: CDR1 SGHAT, CDR2 FQNNGV. Trimming stripped 1 base from V and 0 bases from J, with 15 bases between. The gene calls are TRBV11-2 and TRBJ1-1; weak D call: TRBD1 (5 bases). The sequence derives from an elderly woman in a cohort sampled during active or convalescent COVID-19. The material sequenced was peripheral blood. This CDR3 reads CASSLVGLQSMNTEAFF. CDR3 in DNA: TGTGCCAGCAGCTTAGTGGGGCTACAGTCAATGAACACTGAAGCTTTCTTT.